One sample yielded the 17 T cell receptor beta chains listed below, sequenced in a study of blood T cell repertoires in COVID-19. Data came from immunoSEQ multiplex PCR; TCRdb stores just in-frame clones and leaves some out. The sample contains some 270,000 clones, around 90% of which appear only once. Sequencing input: PBMCs or T cells enriched from blood (not recorded which). These TCRs come from a woman in her twenties or thirties with acute COVID-19.

This rearrangement joins TRBV27 to TRBJ2-1; 10 bases map to TRBD2. V gave up 4 bases and J gave up 3 bases; unmatched junction bases: 12. CDR1 and CDR2 (germline): MNHEY, SMNVEV (reference sequence). This CDR3 is 18 amino acids long. The CDR3 DNA sequence: TGTGCCAGCAGTTCCCGGGGGAGCGGGAGGGATAACTACAATGAGCAGTTCTTC. It encodes CASSSRGSGRDNYNEQFF.

CDR3 in DNA: TGTGCCACCAGTGATTCATTAGCGGGAGATTACAATGAGCAGTTCTTC. Translation gives CATSDSLAGDYNEQFF. The chain combines TRBV24-1 with TRBJ2-1; 9 bases match TRBD2. The CDR3 length is 16 residues. Germline CDR1 is KGHDR and CDR2 is SFDVKD. With V trimmed by 2 bases and J by 4 bases, 5 bases remained unmatched.

The CDR3 loop is CASSSQGYEQYF. The CDR3 DNA reads TGTGCCAGCAGTTCGCAGGGATACGAGCAGTACTTC. J is TRBJ2-7 and V is TRBV5-8; a possible D gene is TRBD1 (5 bases). Trimming stripped 5 bases from V and 4 bases from J, with 10 bases between. In germline, CDR1 is SGHTS, CDR2 YDEGEE. The CDR3 length is 12 residues.

V is TRBV20-1 and J is TRBJ2-1; maybe TRBD1 (6 bases). CDR3 length: 16 amino acids. The germline V gene encodes CDR1 DFQATT and CDR2 SNEGSKA (reference sequence). Trimming cost V 3 bases and J 1 base, with 16 bases left between them. CDR3 in amino acids: CSASFVSRGSYNEQFF. CDR3 DNA: TGCAGTGCTAGTTTTGTGAGCAGGGGTTCCTACAATGAGCAGTTCTTC.

The chain employs TRBV24-1 and TRBJ1-2, with TRBD1 as a possible D gene (5 bases). The germline CDR1 and CDR2 sequences are KGHDR and SFDVKD. The CDR3 has 12 residues. With 2 bases removed from V and 5 bases from J, the gap between germline ends came to 5 bases. The CDR3: CATSDSGYGYTF. The CDR3 DNA is TGTGCCACCAGTGATTCAGGGTATGGCTACACCTTC.

The chain links TRBV6-5 to TRBJ1-1; no firm D call. The CDR3 runs 12 residues. V dropped 8 bases and J dropped 6 bases, with 13 bases sitting between them. The germline V gene encodes CDR1 MNHEY and CDR2 SVGAGI. The CDR3 is CASFRARAEAFF. The CDR3 DNA follows: TGTGCCAGCTTTCGAGCGAGGGCTGAAGCTTTCTTT.

The J gene is TRBJ2-7, the V gene TRBV27; possible D gene TRBD1, 6 bases. The CDR3 consists of 15 residues. Germline V lookup: CDR1 MNHEY, CDR2 SMNVEV (reference sequence). Trimming left V 6 bases short and J 0 bases short, with 15 bases between. This chain's CDR3 is CASSNYGQNSYEQYF. The CDR3 region has the DNA TGTGCCAGCAGCAATTATGGACAGAACTCCTACGAGCAGTACTTC.

CDR3 in DNA: TGCAGCGTTTCCCTGAGCGGGCTAGAGACCCAGTACTTC. Its protein product is CSVSLSGLETQYF. This rearrangement joins TRBV29-1 to TRBJ2-5, with a possible D match to TRBD2 (6 bases). CDR1 and CDR2 from the germline V gene are SQVTM and ANQGSEA. V dropped 5 bases and J dropped 4 bases, with 14 bases sitting between them. The CDR3 length is 13 residues.

The CDR3 reads CASTKSRDKEFTGELFF. The CDR3, as DNA: TGTGCCAGCACCAAGTCCCGGGACAAGGAATTCACCGGGGAGCTGTTTTTT. The rearrangement links TRBV7-8 to TRBJ2-2, with a tentative D call TRBD1 (6 bases). Deletions cut 7 bases from V and 4 bases from J, with 22 bases between. This CDR3 spans 17 amino acids. Germline CDR1 and CDR2: SGHVS and FQNEAQ.

For the CDR3, the DNA is TGTGCCAGCAGCCAAGCTTCGGGTGATCAGCCCCAGCATTTT. This translates into CASSQASGDQPQHF. This chain connects TRBV3-1 (or the pseudogene TRBV3-2) to TRBJ1-5; D uncertain. Trimming removed 1 base from V and 5 bases from J, with 9 bases in between. The germline V gene encodes CDR1 LGHDT and CDR2 YNNKEL (reference sequence). This CDR3 region has 14 residues.

This clone has only a few counts. The chain joins TRBV15 to TRBJ2-1; D might be TRBD2 (6 bases). The CDR3 is 14 amino acids. CDR1 is LNHNV, CDR2 YYDKDF, per germline (reference sequence). Trimming shortened V by 5 bases and J by 2 bases, and 10 bases separated the two germline ends. The CDR3 loop is CATSGGKPYNEQFF. CDR3 coding DNA: TGTGCCACCAGCGGCGGGAAGCCCTACAATGAGCAGTTCTTC. The full variable domain, in which reference TRBV15 and TRBJ2-1 provide the parts outside the CDR3, is DAMVIQNPRYQVTQFGKPVTLSCSQTLNHNVMYWYQQKSSQAPKLLFHYYDKDFNNEADTPDNFQSRRPNTSFCFLDIRSPGLGDTAMYLCATSGGKPYNEQFFGPGTRLTVL.

The V call is TRBV5-4, the J call TRBJ1-2; 9 bases are shared with TRBD1. CDR3 size: 14 residues. The V gene end was trimmed by 3 bases and the J gene end by 7 bases; junction bases not matched to a gene: 7. CDR1 is SGHNT, CDR2 YYREEE, per germline (reference sequence). Written as DNA, the CDR3 is TGTGCCAGCAGCTCCCCGACAGGGGGTGGTGGCTACACCTTC. This codes for CASSSPTGGGGYTF.

A single count supports this clone. The chain links TRBV6-5 to TRBJ2-3, with D maybe TRBD2 (6 bases). The V and J ends lost 6 bases and 6 bases respectively, with 19 bases between them. Per germline, CDR1 MNHEY and CDR2 SVGAGI. The CDR3 is made up of 15 amino acids. CDR3 sequence: CASRGAWGVSDTQYF. CDR3 DNA: TGTGCCAGCAGGGGCGCCTGGGGGGTTTCGGATACGCAGTATTTT.

The chain carries TRBV4-3 and TRBJ2-7; TRBD1 agrees at 8 bases. This CDR3 spans 15 amino acids. V lost 1 base, J lost 0 bases, and 2 bases stayed unmatched. From germline, CDR1 is LGHNA and CDR2 YSLEER. The CDR3 spells CASSQGQGSSYEQYF. The CDR3 DNA follows: TGCGCCAGCAGCCAAGGACAGGGGTCCTCCTACGAGCAGTACTTC.

The chain has TRBV6-5 and TRBJ1-1, with TRBD1 as a possible D gene (5 bases). Trimming took 4 bases from V and 3 from J, leaving 15 bases between them. This CDR3 is 15 amino acids long. CDR1 is MNHEY, CDR2 SVGAGI, per germline. CDR3 amino acids: CASSSGSGEDTEAFF. The CDR3 DNA reads as TGTGCCAGCAGTTCAGGCTCGGGGGAGGACACTGAAGCTTTCTTT.

J is TRBJ1-4 and V is TRBV28; D is possibly TRBD1 (5 bases). CDR3 length: 18 residues. V was trimmed by 3 bases and J by 8 bases, leaving 25 bases between them. Germline loops: CDR1 MDHEN, CDR2 SYDVKM. The CDR3 spells CASSFSFFMGRSREKLFF. CDR3 bases: TGTGCCAGCAGTTTTTCATTTTTTATGGGGCGAAGCCGCGAAAAACTGTTTTTT.

The genes are TRBV10-3 and TRBJ1-1, with a tentative D call TRBD1 (5 bases). V was clipped by 2 bases and J by 7 bases, with 11 bases between them. CDR3 length: 13 amino acids. Per germline, CDR1 ENHRY and CDR2 SYGVKD. The CDR3 loop is CAISETGTREAFF. DNA of the CDR3: TGTGCCATCAGTGAGACCGGGACTCGTGAAGCTTTCTTT.